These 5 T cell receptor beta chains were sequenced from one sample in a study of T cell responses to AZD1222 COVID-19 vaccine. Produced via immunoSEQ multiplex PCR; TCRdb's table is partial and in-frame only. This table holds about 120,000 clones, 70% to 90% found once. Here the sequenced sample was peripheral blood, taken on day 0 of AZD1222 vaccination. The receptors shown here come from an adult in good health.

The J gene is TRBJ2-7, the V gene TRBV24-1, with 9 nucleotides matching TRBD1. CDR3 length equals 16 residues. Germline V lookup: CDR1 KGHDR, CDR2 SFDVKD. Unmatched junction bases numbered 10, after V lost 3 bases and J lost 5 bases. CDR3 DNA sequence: TGTGCCACCAGTGATACACCTGACAGGGGGAGACACGAGCAGTACTTC. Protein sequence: CATSDTPDRGRHEQYF.

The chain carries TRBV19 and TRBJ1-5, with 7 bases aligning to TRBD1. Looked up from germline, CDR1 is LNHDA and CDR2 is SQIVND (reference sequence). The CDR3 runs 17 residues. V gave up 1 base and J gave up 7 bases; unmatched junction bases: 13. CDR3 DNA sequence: TGTGCCAGTAGTATAGGACCTAAGACAGGGATCGGACAGCCCCAGCATTTT. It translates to CASSIGPKTGIGQPQHF.

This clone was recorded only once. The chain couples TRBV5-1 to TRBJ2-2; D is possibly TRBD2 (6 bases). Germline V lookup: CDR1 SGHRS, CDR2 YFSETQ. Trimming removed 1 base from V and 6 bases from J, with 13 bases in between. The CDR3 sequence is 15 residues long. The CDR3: CASSLRVGEAGELFF. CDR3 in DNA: TGCGCCAGCAGCTTGCGGGTCGGGGAGGCCGGGGAGCTGTTTTTT. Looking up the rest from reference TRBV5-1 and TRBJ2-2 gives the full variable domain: KAGVTQTPRYLIKTRGQQVTLSCSPISGHRSVSWYQQTPGQGLQFLFEYFSETQRNKGNFPGRFSGRQFSNSRSEMNVSTLELGDSALYLCASSLRVGEAGELFFGEGSRLTVL.

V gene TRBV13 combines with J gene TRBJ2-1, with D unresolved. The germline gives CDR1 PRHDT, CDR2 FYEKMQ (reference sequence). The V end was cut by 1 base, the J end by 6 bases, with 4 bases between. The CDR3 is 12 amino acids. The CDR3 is CASSLARNEQFF. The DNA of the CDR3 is TGTGCCAGCAGCTTAGCACGCAATGAGCAGTTCTTC.

In DNA form, the CDR3 reads TGTGCCAGCAGCTTGGCGCCAGGCCACGGCTACACCTTC. Translating it yields CASSLAPGHGYTF. V gene TRBV5-6 combines with J gene TRBJ1-2; D unresolved. This CDR3 is built from 13 residues. The V gene lost 0 bases and the J gene lost 8 bases, with 11 bases spanning the gap. Germline assignment: CDR1 SGHDT and CDR2 YYEEEE. The full variable domain, in which reference TRBV5-6 and TRBJ1-2 provide the parts outside the CDR3, is DAGVTQSPTHLIKTRGQQVTLRCSPKSGHDTVSWYQQALGQGPQFIFQYYEEEERQRGNFPDRFSGHQFPNYSSELNVNALLLGDSALYLCASSLAPGHGYTFGSGTRLTVV.